This T cell receptor (beta chain) originates from a study of blood T cell repertoires in COVID-19. Study background: Acute and convalescent COVID-19 samples came from the United States, Italy and Spain. T cells, B-cell-depleted T cells, or PBMCs provided the cDNA or gDNA that served as material.

There are 14 residues in the CDR3. The V segment lost 2 bases and the J segment 8 bases; nucleotides outside the gene matches: 5. Germline CDR1 reads LNHDA; CDR2 reads SQIVND (reference sequence). Authors' processing steps: Estimated nucleated cell counts came from reference gene primer amplification. Some clones are missing from TCRdb's copy, which holds only in-frame ones; the method was immunoSEQ multiplex PCR. V and J calls and clone size are given by that table; D and trimming were obtained from the DNA. The profile shows some 120,000 clones, more than 80% of them singletons. The sequenced sample was peripheral blood. The rearrangement uses TRBV19 and TRBJ1-2, with 10 nucleotides matching TRBD1. The source is a woman in her sixties or seventies with acute or convalescent COVID-19. The CDR3, as DNA: TGTGCCAGTAGTATAAGGGGACAGGGGAACGGCTACACCTTC. Translated, it gives CASSIRGQGNGYTF.